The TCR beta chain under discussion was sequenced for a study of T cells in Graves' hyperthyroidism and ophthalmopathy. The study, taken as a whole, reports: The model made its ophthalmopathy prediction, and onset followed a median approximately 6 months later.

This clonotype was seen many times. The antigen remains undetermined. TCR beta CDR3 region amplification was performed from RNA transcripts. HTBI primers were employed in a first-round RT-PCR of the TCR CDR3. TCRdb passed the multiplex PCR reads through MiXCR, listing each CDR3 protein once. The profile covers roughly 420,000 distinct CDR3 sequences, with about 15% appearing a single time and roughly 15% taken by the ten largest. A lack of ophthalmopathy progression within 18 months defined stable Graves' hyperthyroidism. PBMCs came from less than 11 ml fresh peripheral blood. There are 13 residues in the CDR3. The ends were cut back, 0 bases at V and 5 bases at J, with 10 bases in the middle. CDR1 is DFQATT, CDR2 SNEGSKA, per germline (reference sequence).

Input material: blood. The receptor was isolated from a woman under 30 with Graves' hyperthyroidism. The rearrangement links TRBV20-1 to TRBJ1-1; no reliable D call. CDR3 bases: TGCAGTGCTAGAGATGATCGGGGTACTGAAGCTTTCTTT. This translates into CSARDDRGTEAFF.